This T cell receptor beta chain was obtained from a study of T cell responses to AZD1222 COVID-19 vaccine. CDR3 length equals 13 residues. The V end was cut by 2 bases, the J end by 2 bases, with 5 bases between. Germline assignment: CDR1 WNHNN and CDR2 SYGVQD (reference sequence). Doses given second, at about 4 or about 12 weeks, were pooled. Clones were sequenced by immunoSEQ multiplex PCR, and TCRdb holds only the in-frame ones, with some missing. The sample shows some 150,000 clones, around 84% of them seen only once. Remarks on this clone: Antigen unknown.

Study-wide results and caveats: Spike-specific TCR breadth rose after two AZD1222 doses, and depth rose as well.

The source material was peripheral blood, sampled 28 days after the second AZD1222 dose. The TCR sequence derives from an adult who received the AZD1222 COVID-19 vaccine. The V and J genes are TRBV10-1 and TRBJ2-3; D remains ambiguous. This CDR3 is CASSEGSTDTQYF. The DNA for the CDR3 is TGCGCCAGCAGTGAGGGCTCCACAGATACGCAGTATTTT.